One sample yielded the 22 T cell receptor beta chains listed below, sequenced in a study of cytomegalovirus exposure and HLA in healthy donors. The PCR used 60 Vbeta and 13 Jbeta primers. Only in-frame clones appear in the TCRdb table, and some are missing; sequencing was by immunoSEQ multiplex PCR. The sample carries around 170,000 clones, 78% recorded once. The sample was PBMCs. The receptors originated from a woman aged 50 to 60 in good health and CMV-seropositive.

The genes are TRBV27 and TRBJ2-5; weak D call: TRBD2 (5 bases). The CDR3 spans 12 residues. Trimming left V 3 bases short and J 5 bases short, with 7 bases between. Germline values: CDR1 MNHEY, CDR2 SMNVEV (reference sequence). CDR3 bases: TGTGCCAGCAGTTTCCGAGGGGAGACCCAGTACTTC. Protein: CASSFRGETQYF.

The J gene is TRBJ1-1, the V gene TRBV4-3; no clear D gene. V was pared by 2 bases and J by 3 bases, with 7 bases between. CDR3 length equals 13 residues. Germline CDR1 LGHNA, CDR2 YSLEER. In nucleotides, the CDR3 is TGCGCCAGCAGCCAAAGGAGGCACACTGAAGCTTTCTTT. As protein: CASSQRRHTEAFF.

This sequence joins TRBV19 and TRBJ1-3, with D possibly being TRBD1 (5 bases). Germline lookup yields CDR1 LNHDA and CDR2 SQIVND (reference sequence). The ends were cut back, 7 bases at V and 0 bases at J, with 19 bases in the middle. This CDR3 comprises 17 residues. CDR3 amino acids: CASTPQATHISGNTIYF. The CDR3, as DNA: TGTGCCAGTACCCCACAGGCAACACACATCTCTGGAAACACCATATATTTT.

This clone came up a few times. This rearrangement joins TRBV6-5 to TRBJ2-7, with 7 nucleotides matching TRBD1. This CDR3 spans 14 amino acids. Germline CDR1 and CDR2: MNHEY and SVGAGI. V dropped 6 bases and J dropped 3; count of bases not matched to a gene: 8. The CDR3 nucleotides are TGTGCCAGCAGCTCCCCGGGGACAGACTACGAGCAGTACTTC. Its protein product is CASSSPGTDYEQYF.

Here the CDR3 DNA reads TGTGCCAGCAGCTTAGCGCCGGCCCCTGACAAGAAGACCCAGTACTTC. Amino acids: CASSLAPAPDKKTQYF. The rearrangement joins TRBV7-8 to TRBJ2-5; D unclear. V lost 0 bases and J 6 bases, leaving 17 bases between the germline ends. The CDR3 has 16 residues. Looked up from germline, CDR1 is SGHVS and CDR2 is FQNEAQ.

CDR3 sequence (DNA): TGTGCCAGCAGCGTAGCGGCGGGGCGGGATAATTCACCCCTCCACTTT. Its protein is CASSVAAGRDNSPLHF. This rearrangement joins TRBV9 to TRBJ1-6, with D possibly being TRBD1 (5 bases). Trimming took 0 bases from V and 5 from J, leaving 12 bases between them. This CDR3 spans 16 amino acids. From germline, CDR1 is SGDLS and CDR2 YYNGEE.

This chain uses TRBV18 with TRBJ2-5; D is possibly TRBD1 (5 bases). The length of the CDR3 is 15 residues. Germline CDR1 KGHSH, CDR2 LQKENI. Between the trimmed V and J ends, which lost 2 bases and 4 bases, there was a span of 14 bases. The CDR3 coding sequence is TGTGCCAGCTCACCAAGTGAAGGGGTTGTAGAGACCCAGTACTTC. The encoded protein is CASSPSEGVVETQYF.

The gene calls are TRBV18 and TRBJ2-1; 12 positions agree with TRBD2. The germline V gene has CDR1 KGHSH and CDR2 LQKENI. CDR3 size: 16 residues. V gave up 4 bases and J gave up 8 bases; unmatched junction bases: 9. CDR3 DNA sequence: TGTGCCAGCTCACTATACTCTAGCGGGGGGGCCGATGAGCAGTTCTTC. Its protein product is CASSLYSSGGADEQFF.

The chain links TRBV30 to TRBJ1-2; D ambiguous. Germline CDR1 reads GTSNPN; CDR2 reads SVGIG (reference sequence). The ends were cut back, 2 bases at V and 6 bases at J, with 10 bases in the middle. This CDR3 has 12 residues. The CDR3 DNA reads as TGTGCCTGGAGTACCGCTGGGCATGGCTACACCTTC. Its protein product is CAWSTAGHGYTF.

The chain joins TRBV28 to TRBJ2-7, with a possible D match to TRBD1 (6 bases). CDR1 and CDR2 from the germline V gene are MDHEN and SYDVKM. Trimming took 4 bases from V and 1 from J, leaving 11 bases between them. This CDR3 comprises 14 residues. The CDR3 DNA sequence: TGTGCCAGCAGTTCCTACAGGGATTCCTACGAGCAGTACTTC. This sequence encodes CASSSYRDSYEQYF. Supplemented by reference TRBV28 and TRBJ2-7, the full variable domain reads DVKVTQSSRYLVKRTGEKVFLECVQDMDHENMFWYRQDPGLGLRLIYFSYDVKMKEKGDIPEGYSVSREKKERFSLILESASTNQTSMYLCASSSYRDSYEQYFGPGTRLTVT.

The CDR3 spells CASSVSGGEGNTIYF. CDR3 DNA sequence: TGTGCCAGCAGCGTATCAGGGGGAGAGGGAAACACCATATATTTT. This chain links TRBV9 with TRBJ1-3; 7 positions match TRBD1. This CDR3 spans 15 amino acids. Trimming at V came to 1 base and at J to 4 bases, leaving 5 bases not matched to a gene. The germline gives CDR1 SGDLS, CDR2 YYNGEE.

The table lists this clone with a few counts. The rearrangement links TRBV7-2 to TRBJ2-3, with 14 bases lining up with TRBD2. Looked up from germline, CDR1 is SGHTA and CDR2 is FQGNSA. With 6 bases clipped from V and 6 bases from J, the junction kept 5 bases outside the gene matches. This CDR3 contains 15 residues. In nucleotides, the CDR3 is TGTGCCAGCAGGGGTCGACTAGCGGGGGGGGATACGCAGTATTTT. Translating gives CASRGRLAGGDTQYF. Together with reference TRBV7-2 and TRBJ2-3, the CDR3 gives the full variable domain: GAGVSQSPSNKVTEKGKDVELRCDPISGHTALYWYRQSLGQGLEFLIYFQGNSAPDKSGLPSDRFSAERTGGSVSTLTIQRTQQEDSAVYLCASRGRLAGGDTQYFGPGTRLTVL.

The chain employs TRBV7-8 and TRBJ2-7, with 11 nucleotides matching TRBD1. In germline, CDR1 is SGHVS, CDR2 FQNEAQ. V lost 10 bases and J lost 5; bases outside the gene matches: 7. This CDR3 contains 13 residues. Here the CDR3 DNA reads TGTGCCACCCTCTGGACAGGGGGCAACGAGCAGTACTTC. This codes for CATLWTGGNEQYF.

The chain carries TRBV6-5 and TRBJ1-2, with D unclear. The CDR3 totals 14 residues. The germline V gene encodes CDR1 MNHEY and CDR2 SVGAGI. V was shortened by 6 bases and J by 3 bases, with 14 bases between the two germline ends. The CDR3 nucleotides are TGTGCCAGCAGATCCGCGGGGAACTACTATGGCTACACCTTC. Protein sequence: CASRSAGNYYGYTF.

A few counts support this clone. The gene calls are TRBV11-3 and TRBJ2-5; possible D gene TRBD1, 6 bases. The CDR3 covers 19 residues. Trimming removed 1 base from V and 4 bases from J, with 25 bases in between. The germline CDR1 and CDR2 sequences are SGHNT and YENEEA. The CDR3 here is CASSLAGMGRGILAETQYF. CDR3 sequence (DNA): TGTGCCAGCAGCTTAGCCGGGATGGGAAGGGGGATCTTGGCAGAGACCCAGTACTTC.

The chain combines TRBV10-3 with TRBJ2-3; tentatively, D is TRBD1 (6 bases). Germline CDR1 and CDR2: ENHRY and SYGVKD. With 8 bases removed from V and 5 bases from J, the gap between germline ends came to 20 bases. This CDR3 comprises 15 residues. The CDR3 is CAISRTGTTEDTQYF. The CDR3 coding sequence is TGTGCCATCTCTCGGACCGGGACAACGGAAGATACGCAGTATTTT.

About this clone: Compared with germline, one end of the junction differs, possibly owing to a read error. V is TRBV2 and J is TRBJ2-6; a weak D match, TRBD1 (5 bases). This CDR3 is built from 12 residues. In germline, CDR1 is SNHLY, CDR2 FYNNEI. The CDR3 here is CASRGGANGLTF. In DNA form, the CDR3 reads TGTGCCAGCAGGGGTGGGGCCAACGGCCTGACTTTC.

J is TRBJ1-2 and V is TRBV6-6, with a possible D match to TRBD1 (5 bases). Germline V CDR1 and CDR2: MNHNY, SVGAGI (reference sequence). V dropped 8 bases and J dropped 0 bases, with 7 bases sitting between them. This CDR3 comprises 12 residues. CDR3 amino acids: CASGAANYGYTF. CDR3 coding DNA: TGTGCCAGCGGGGCCGCTAACTATGGCTACACCTTC.

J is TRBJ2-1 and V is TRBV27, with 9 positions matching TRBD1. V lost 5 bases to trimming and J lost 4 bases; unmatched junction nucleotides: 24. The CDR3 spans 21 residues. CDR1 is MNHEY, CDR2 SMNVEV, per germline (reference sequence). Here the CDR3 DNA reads TGTGCCAGCAGTCCCGGAATATACAGGGGGCTGCTAGGACTCCGTTACAATGAGCAGTTCTTC. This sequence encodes CASSPGIYRGLLGLRYNEQFF.

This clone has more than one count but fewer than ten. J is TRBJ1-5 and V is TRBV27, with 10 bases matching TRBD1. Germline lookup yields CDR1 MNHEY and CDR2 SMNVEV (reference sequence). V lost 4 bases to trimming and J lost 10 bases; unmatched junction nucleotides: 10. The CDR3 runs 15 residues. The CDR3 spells CASSSRTGGSLPQHF. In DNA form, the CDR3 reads TGTGCCAGCAGTTCCCGGACAGGGGGTTCGTTACCCCAGCATTTT.

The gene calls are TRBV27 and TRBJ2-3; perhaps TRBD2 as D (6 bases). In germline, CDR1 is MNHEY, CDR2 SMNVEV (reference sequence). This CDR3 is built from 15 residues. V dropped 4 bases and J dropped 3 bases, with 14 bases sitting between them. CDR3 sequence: CASSSTGTWTDTQYF. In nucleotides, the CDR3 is TGTGCCAGCAGTTCAACCGGGACTTGGACAGATACGCAGTATTTT.

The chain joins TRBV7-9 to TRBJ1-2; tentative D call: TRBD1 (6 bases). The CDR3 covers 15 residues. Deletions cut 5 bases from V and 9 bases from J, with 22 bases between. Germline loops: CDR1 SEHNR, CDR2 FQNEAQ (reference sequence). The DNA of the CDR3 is TGTGCCAGCAGCGCCGGAGGGGGGGCTGTGCAGAGCTACACCTTC. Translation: CASSAGGGAVQSYTF. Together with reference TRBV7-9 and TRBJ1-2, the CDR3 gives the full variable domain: DTGVSQNPRHKITKRGQNVTFRCDPISEHNRLYWYRQTLGQGPEFLTYFQNEAQLEKSRLLSDRFSAERPKGSFSTLEIQRTEQGDSAMYLCASSAGGGAVQSYTFGSGTRLTVV.